This T cell receptor (beta chain) was found in a study of CD8+ T cells in alopecia areata. TCR sequencing used cDNA made by reverse transcription of extracted RNA. This table comes from immunoSEQ multiplex PCR, and its TCRdb copy is limited to in-frame clones, with some not included. The repertoire holds 110,000 to 150,000 clones, with 51% as singletons. In regard to this clone: One end of the junction does not line up with germline, which may come from a read error.

The CDR3 has 9 amino acids. CDR1 is SQVTM and CDR2 is ANQGSEA in the germline V gene. The material was CD4+ T cells sorted from blood, obtained at week 0. The chain has TRBV29-1 and TRBJ2-3; TRBD1 is a possible D gene (6 bases). This TCR derives from a human donor with alopecia areata. CDR3 nucleotides: TGCAGCATTGGCATCCGACAGGATTTT. This gives the protein CSIGIRQDF.